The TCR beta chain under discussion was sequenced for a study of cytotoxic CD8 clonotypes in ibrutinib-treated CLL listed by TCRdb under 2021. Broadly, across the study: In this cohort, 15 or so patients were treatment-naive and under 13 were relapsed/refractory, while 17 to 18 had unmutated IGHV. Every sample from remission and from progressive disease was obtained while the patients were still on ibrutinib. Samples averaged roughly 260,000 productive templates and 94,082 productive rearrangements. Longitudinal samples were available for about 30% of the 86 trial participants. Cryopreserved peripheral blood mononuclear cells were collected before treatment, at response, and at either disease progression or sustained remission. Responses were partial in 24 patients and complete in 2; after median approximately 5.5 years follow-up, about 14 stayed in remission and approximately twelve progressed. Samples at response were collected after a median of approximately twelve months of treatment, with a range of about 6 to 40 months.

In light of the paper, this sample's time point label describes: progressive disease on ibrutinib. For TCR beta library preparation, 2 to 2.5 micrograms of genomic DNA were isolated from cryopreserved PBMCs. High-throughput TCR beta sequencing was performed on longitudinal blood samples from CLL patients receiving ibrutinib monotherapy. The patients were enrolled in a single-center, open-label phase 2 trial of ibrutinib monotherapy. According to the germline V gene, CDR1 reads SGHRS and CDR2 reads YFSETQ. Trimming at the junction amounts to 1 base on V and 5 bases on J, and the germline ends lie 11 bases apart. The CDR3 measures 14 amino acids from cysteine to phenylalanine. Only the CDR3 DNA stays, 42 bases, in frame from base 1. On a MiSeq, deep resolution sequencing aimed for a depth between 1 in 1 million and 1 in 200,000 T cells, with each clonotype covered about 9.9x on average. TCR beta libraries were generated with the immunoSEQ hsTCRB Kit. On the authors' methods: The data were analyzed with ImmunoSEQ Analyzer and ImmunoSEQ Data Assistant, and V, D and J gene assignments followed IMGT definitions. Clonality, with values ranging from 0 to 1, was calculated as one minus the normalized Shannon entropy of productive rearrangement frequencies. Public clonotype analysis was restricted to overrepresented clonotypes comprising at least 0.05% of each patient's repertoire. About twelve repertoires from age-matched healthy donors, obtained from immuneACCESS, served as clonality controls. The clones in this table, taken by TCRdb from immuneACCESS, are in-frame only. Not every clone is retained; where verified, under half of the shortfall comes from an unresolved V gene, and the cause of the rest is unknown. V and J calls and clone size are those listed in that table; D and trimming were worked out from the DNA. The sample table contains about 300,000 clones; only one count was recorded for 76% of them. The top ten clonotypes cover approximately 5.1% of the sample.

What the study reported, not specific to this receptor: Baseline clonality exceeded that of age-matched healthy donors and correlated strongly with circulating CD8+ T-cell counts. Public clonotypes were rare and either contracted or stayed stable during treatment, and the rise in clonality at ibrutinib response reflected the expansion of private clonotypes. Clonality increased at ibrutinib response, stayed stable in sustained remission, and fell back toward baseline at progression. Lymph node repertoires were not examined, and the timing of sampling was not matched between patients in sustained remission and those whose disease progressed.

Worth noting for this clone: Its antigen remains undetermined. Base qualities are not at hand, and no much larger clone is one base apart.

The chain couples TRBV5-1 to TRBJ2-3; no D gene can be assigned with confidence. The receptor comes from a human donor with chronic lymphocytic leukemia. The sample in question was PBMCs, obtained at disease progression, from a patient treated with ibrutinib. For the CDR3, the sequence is CASSLSQFVDTQYF. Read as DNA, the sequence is TGCGCCAGCAGCTTGAGCCAGTTTGTAGATACGCAGTATTTT.